This TCR beta chain was identified during a study of blood T cell repertoires in COVID-19. Turning to the study itself: The samples span acute and convalescent COVID-19 from the United States, Italy and Spain.

The CDR3 covers 14 residues. V lost 5 bases, J lost 9 bases, and 13 bases stayed unmatched. In germline, CDR1 is SEHNR, CDR2 FQNEAQ (reference sequence). Per the original data handling: Using reference gene primer amplification, nucleated cell counts were estimated. Profiling relied on immunoSEQ multiplex PCR, and the TCRdb table lists in-frame clones only, not all of them. That table furnishes V, J and clone size, whereas the DNA furnished D and trimming. This sample has about 180,000 clones, with more than 85% found just once. The V call is TRBV7-9, the J call TRBJ2-7; 7 bases match TRBD2. This TCR came from a woman in her thirties with active or convalescent COVID-19. What was sequenced was peripheral blood. The CDR3 nucleotides read TGTGCCAGCAGCCGCCATTCTGGAGGCGGGGGGCAGTACTTC. It translates to CASSRHSGGGGQYF.